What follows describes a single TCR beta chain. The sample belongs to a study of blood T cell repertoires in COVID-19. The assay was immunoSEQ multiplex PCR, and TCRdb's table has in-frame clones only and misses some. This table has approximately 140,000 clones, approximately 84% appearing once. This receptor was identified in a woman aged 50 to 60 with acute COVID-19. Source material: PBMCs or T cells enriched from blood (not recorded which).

The CDR3 DNA sequence: TGTGCCACCAGTGTCGACAGGGGGCTGGGAGATACGCAGTATTTT. Translating it yields CATSVDRGLGDTQYF. This chain links TRBV24-1 with TRBJ2-3; TRBD1 matches 10 bases. The junction had 6 bases not matched to a gene; V was cut back by 5 bases and J by 5 bases. Germline CDR1 KGHDR, CDR2 SFDVKD. The CDR3 is made up of 15 amino acids.